The 25 T cell receptor beta chains below all came from one sample that was sequenced in a study of regulatory T cells in long-lasting Graves disease. To make TCR beta libraries, researchers used iRepertoire HTBI primers and Arm-PCR of CDR3 regions. TCRdb analysed the multiplex PCR reads with MiXCR anew, one entry per CDR3 protein. In the table there are around 480,000 distinct CDR3 sequences, 15% to 20% of which are singletons. Specified time point: newly diagnosed GD, antithyroid drugs for less than 3 months. The authors made the TCR library using RNA they extracted from PBMCs. These same records also appear under a second study, on T cells in Graves' hyperthyroidism and ophthalmopathy.

The sequencing used peripheral blood mononuclear cells (PBMCs), collected at new diagnosis, from a patient treated with antithyroid drugs. Receptors were obtained from a man aged 40-50 years with Graves disease.

About this clonotype: A much larger clone sits a single nucleotide away, making a read error possible. The rearrangement links TRBV18 to TRBJ2-1; 9 bases fit TRBD2. The CDR3 consists of 15 residues. V was clipped by 4 bases and J by 8 bases; unmatched bases: 9. Per the germline V gene, CDR1 is KGHSH and CDR2 is LQKENI. The CDR3: CASSLGTSLMDEQFF. The DNA of the CDR3 is TGTGCCAGCTCACTCGGGACTAGCTTGATGGATGAGCAGTTCTTC.

This chain joins TRBV27 and TRBJ2-7, with D tentatively TRBD1 (6 bases). This CDR3 has 17 residues. The V gene lost 5 bases and the J gene lost 4 bases, with 24 bases spanning the gap. Germline loops: CDR1 MNHEY, CDR2 SMNVEV (reference sequence). CDR3 bases: TGTGCCAGCAGTCGCCTTTCCACGACAGGAATCGTATACGAGCAGTACTTC. Protein sequence: CASSRLSTTGIVYEQYF.

This clonotype was detected many times. V usage is TRBV2 and J usage is TRBJ2-7; 8 bases are a match to TRBD1. The trim removed 6 bases at V and 5 bases at J, leaving 9 bases unmatched. In germline, CDR1 is SNHLY, CDR2 FYNNEI. This CDR3 region has 14 residues. The CDR3 sequence: CASSHDRGGDEQYF. CDR3 sequence (DNA): TGTGCCAGCAGCCACGACAGGGGTGGAGACGAGCAGTACTTC.

This clonotype was seen many times. The chain employs TRBV5-1 and TRBJ2-1, with 7 bases that match TRBD1. V shed 4 bases and J 0 bases; nucleotides not matched to a gene: 10. This CDR3 spans 17 amino acids. Germline lookup yields CDR1 SGHRS and CDR2 YFSETQ. The DNA of the CDR3 is TGCGCCAGCAGCCGAACAGGGGCCCAAAGCTCCTACAATGAGCAGTTCTTC. It codes for CASSRTGAQSSYNEQFF.

This chain uses TRBV28 with TRBJ2-2; no reliable D call. Between the trimmed V and J ends, which lost 6 bases and 1 base, there was a span of 6 bases. From germline, CDR1 is MDHEN and CDR2 SYDVKM. The CDR3 contains 13 residues. This CDR3 reads CASRWGNTGELFF. In DNA form, the CDR3 reads TGTGCCAGCAGGTGGGGGAACACCGGGGAGCTGTTTTTT.

As regards this clonotype: This sequence may be a read error, since a much larger clone differs from it by one base. This sequence joins TRBV2 and TRBJ2-7; 8 nucleotides match TRBD2. This CDR3 spans 13 amino acids. V lost 3 bases to trimming and J lost 7 bases; unmatched junction nucleotides: 5. Germline values: CDR1 SNHLY, CDR2 FYNNEI. DNA for the CDR3: TGTGCCAGCAGTGACGGACTAGCCGATGAGCAGTACTTC. It is translated as CASSDGLADEQYF.

This clonotype was detected ten times or more. The chain recombines TRBV3-1 with TRBJ1-2; D is possibly TRBD1 (6 bases). The CDR3 totals 15 residues. The V and J ends lost 1 base and 8 bases respectively, with 17 bases between them. Germline CDR1 LGHDT, CDR2 YNNKEL (reference sequence). The CDR3, as DNA: TGTGCCAGCAGCCAAGTTCGGGGGCCGGCCCGGGGCTACACCTTC. It codes for CASSQVRGPARGYTF.

With regard to this clonotype: A much larger clone lies one base from this, so it may be a read error. The rearrangement uses TRBV24-1 and TRBJ2-7, with 8 positions matching TRBD1. Germline V gene lookup returns CDR1 KGHDR and CDR2 SFDVKD. The CDR3 covers 14 residues. CDR3 sequence (DNA): TGTGCCACCGGTGACAGGACAGGGAACTACGAGCAGTACTTC. This translates into CATGDRTGNYEQYF.

This clonotype occurred many times. The chain uses TRBV28 and TRBJ1-5, with D unresolved. Germline V gene sequence: CDR1 MDHEN, CDR2 SYDVKM. With 2 bases removed from V and 5 bases from J, the gap between germline ends came to 16 bases. The CDR3 has 16 residues. The CDR3 region has the DNA TGTGCCAGCAGTTTAGGGGTCAGGCTATTATATCAGCCCCAGCATTTT. Translating it yields CASSLGVRLLYQPQHF. Filled out from reference TRBV28 and TRBJ1-5, the complete variable domain reads DVKVTQSSRYLVKRTGEKVFLECVQDMDHENMFWYRQDPGLGLRLIYFSYDVKMKEKGDIPEGYSVSREKKERFSLILESASTNQTSMYLCASSLGVRLLYQPQHFGDGTRLSIL.

The chain recombines TRBV10-3 with TRBJ2-2; tentatively, D is TRBD2 (5 bases). The V and J ends lost 7 bases and 7 bases respectively, with 10 bases between them. The length of the CDR3 is 12 residues. Germline CDR1 is ENHRY and CDR2 is SYGVKD. The CDR3 DNA reads TGTGCCATCAAATCTAGCATCGGGGAGCTGTTTTTT. Amino acids: CAIKSSIGELFF.

Many counts were recorded for this clonotype. The chain has TRBV18 and TRBJ2-5; D perhaps matches TRBD2 (5 bases). Germline V gene sequence: CDR1 KGHSH, CDR2 LQKENI. The CDR3 contains 13 residues. The V and J ends lost 0 bases and 5 bases respectively, with 7 bases between them. CDR3 region: CASSPPSEETQYF. CDR3 sequence (DNA): TGTGCCAGCTCACCACCTAGCGAGGAGACCCAGTACTTC.

The rearrangement links TRBV7-9 to TRBJ1-5; TRBD1 aligns across 8 bases. From germline, CDR1 is SEHNR and CDR2 FQNEAQ (reference sequence). J was trimmed by 3 bases and V by 3 bases; bases with no gene match: 7. CDR3 length equals 16 residues. The CDR3 here is CASSLTGVHDNQPQHF. Here the CDR3 DNA reads TGTGCCAGCAGCTTGACAGGGGTTCATGACAATCAGCCCCAGCATTTT. The variable domain in full, completed from reference TRBV7-9 and TRBJ1-5, reads DTGVSQNPRHKITKRGQNVTFRCDPISEHNRLYWYRQTLGQGPEFLTYFQNEAQLEKSRLLSDRFSAERPKGSFSTLEIQRTEQGDSAMYLCASSLTGVHDNQPQHFGDGTRLSIL.

V and J are TRBV19 and TRBJ2-1; 7 bases are a match to TRBD1. With 5 bases clipped from V and 5 bases from J, the junction kept 6 bases outside the gene matches. This CDR3 comprises 14 residues. Germline V CDR1 and CDR2: LNHDA, SQIVND (reference sequence). CDR3 region: CASSSGQANNEQFF. CDR3 sequence (DNA): TGTGCCAGTAGTTCCGGACAGGCCAACAATGAGCAGTTCTTC. Full variable domain (remainder filled in from reference TRBV19 and TRBJ2-1): DGGITQSPKYLFRKEGQNVTLSCEQNLNHDAMYWYRQDPGQGLRLIYYSQIVNDFQKGDIAEGYSVSREKKESFPLTVTSAQKNPTAFYLCASSSGQANNEQFFGPGTRLTVL.

At least ten counts were recorded for this clonotype. The chain has TRBV20-1 and TRBJ2-3; D gene unclear. CDR3 size: 13 residues. V lost 6 bases to trimming and J lost 0 bases, with 10 bases between them. Per the germline V gene, CDR1 is DFQATT and CDR2 is SNEGSKA (reference sequence). This CDR3 is CSALSESTDTQYF. The CDR3, as DNA: TGCAGTGCACTGTCCGAGAGCACAGATACGCAGTATTTT.

This clonotype was seen just once. The genes are TRBV29-1 and TRBJ2-7, with D perhaps given as TRBD1 or TRBD2 (6 bases each). Looked up from germline, CDR1 is SQVTM and CDR2 is ANQGSEA. This CDR3 is 14 amino acids long. V was shortened by 5 bases and J by 7 bases, with 21 bases between the two germline ends. CDR3 residues: CSVQIGSGAGEQYF. CDR3 coding DNA: TGCAGCGTTCAGATTGGATCGGGGGCTGGGGAGCAGTACTTC.

The CDR3 region is CSAKPKTSGTYNEQFF. In nucleotides, the CDR3 is TGCAGTGCCAAGCCCAAGACTAGCGGGACCTACAATGAGCAGTTCTTC. The gene calls are TRBV20-1 and TRBJ2-1; TRBD2 aligns across 11 bases. CDR1 is DFQATT and CDR2 is SNEGSKA in the germline V gene (reference sequence). The CDR3 runs to 16 residues. Losses at the gene ends were 6 bases for V and 2 bases for J; bases not matched to a gene: 9.

The rearrangement links TRBV29-1 to TRBJ2-5; no clear D. This CDR3 region has 12 residues. The V end lost 3 bases, the J end lost 4 bases, and 9 bases lay between the germline ends. Germline CDR1 SQVTM, CDR2 ANQGSEA. In nucleotides, the CDR3 is TGCAGCGTTGAGGCACACCTAGAGACCCAGTACTTC. Its translation is CSVEAHLETQYF. The full variable domain, in which reference TRBV29-1 and TRBJ2-5 provide the parts outside the CDR3, is SAVISQKPSRDICQRGTSLTIQCQVDSQVTMMFWYRQQPGQSLTLIATANQGSEATYESGFVIDKFPISRPNLTFSTLTVSNMSPEDSSIYLCSVEAHLETQYFGPGTRLLVL.

In this sample, this clonotype turned up a few times. The chain recombines TRBV19 with TRBJ2-1; 10 bases match TRBD2. J lost 2 bases, V lost 6 bases, and 4 bases had no gene match. The CDR3 spans 15 residues. Germline-derived CDR1 and CDR2 are LNHDA and SQIVND (reference sequence). CDR3 nucleotides: TGTGCCAGTAGAGCTAGCGGGAGTACCTACAATGAGCAGTTCTTC. This gives the protein CASRASGSTYNEQFF.

CDR3: CSARDAQPQHF. CDR3 nucleotide sequence: TGCAGTGCTAGAGATGCCCAGCCCCAGCATTTT. This chain joins TRBV20-1 and TRBJ1-5; D remains ambiguous. The CDR3 spans 11 residues. Per germline, CDR1 DFQATT and CDR2 SNEGSKA (reference sequence). Trimming removed 0 bases from V and 7 bases from J, with 4 bases in between.

The chain recombines TRBV10-2 with TRBJ1-5, with D hard to call. CDR1 is WSHSY, CDR2 SAAADI, per germline. The V end lost 2 bases, the J end lost 0 bases, and 8 bases lay between the germline ends. This CDR3 is built from 15 residues. This CDR3 is CASSEAEYSNQPQHF. DNA for the CDR3: TGCGCCAGCAGTGAGGCAGAATATAGCAATCAGCCCCAGCATTTT.

The V and J genes are TRBV5-8 and TRBJ2-1; 11 bases are a match to TRBD1. The junction had 3 bases not matched to a gene; V was cut back by 0 bases and J by 10 bases. The CDR3 contains 14 residues. Germline V gene lookup returns CDR1 SGHTS and CDR2 YDEGEE. The CDR3 region has the DNA TGTGCCAGCAGCTTGGAGGGACAGGGGGGCGAGCAGTTCTTC. This encodes CASSLEGQGGEQFF.

This clonotype was seen only a few times. CDR3 sequence: CASSSQTSPPTEAFF. In DNA form, the CDR3 reads TGCGCCAGCAGCTCCCAGACTTCCCCTCCTACTGAAGCTTTCTTT. J is TRBJ1-1 and V is TRBV5-1; no clear D. With 3 bases removed from V and 5 bases from J, the gap between germline ends came to 17 bases. The length of the CDR3 is 15 residues. Germline CDR1 reads SGHRS; CDR2 reads YFSETQ. The full variable domain, its missing parts supplied by reference TRBV5-1 and TRBJ1-1, is KAGVTQTPRYLIKTRGQQVTLSCSPISGHRSVSWYQQTPGQGLQFLFEYFSETQRNKGNFPGRFSGRQFSNSRSEMNVSTLELGDSALYLCASSSQTSPPTEAFFGQGTRLTVV.

This clonotype was observed at least ten times. This sequence joins TRBV7-3 and TRBJ2-7; 11 bases fit TRBD1. V gave up 5 bases and J gave up 4 bases; unmatched junction bases: 4. Per the germline V gene, CDR1 is SGHTA and CDR2 is FQGTGA. The CDR3 consists of 14 residues. Here the CDR3 reads CASSQDRGPYEQYF. The CDR3 DNA sequence: TGTGCCAGCAGCCAGGACAGGGGGCCTTACGAGCAGTACTTC.

This clonotype was picked up many times. The chain recombines TRBV18 with TRBJ2-2; D is undetermined. The CDR3 length is 15 residues. The germline CDR1 and CDR2 sequences are KGHSH and LQKENI. The V end was cut by 2 bases, the J end by 8 bases, with 15 bases between. The CDR3 bases are TGTGCCAGCTCACCAGGGTCAGGCCGGTTTGGGGAGCTGTTTTTT. This gives the protein CASSPGSGRFGELFF.

The V and J genes are TRBV5-1 and TRBJ2-7, with 10 bases identical to TRBD2. This CDR3 comprises 13 residues. The trim removed 1 base at V and 6 bases at J, leaving 1 base unmatched. CDR1 and CDR2 from the germline V gene are SGHRS and YFSETQ. The CDR3 coding sequence is TGCGCCAGCAGCTTGCTAGCGGGAGTCGAGCAGTACTTC. Its protein is CASSLLAGVEQYF.